The 24 T cell receptor beta chains reported below all come from one sample, sequenced in a study of CXCR3-negative and CXCR3-positive naive CD8 T cells. Study observations and caveats: More hydrophobic TRB CDR3s occurred in CXCR3-positive than in CXCR3-negative naive cells.

Antigens for these TCRs are unknown. TRB cDNA was prepared as libraries by UMI-labeled 5' RACE. With the 5' RACE reads reprocessed, TCRdb shows one record per CDR3 protein and no DNA. The repertoire table contains about 57,000 distinct CDR3 sequences. The sequencing sample was made of naive CXCR3+ CD8+ T cells from blood. Subset given: CD45RO-CCR7+CD27+CD95- naive CD8+ T cells expressing CXCR3 (TNR3+). The receptors were sampled from a human donor in good health. Some clones in this sample may be carry-over from other donors' samples.

The chain employs TRBV19 and TRBJ2-1; TCRdb's assignment of TRBD1 cannot be checked, as there is no DNA. The CDR3 consists of 14 residues. Looked up from germline, CDR1 is LNHDA and CDR2 is SQIVND (reference sequence). CDR3 in amino acids: CASKDRGTHNEQFF.

V usage is TRBV29-1 and J usage is TRBJ1-1; TCRdb calls TRBD1, which cannot be checked without DNA. The germline V gene encodes CDR1 SQVTM and CDR2 ANQGSEA. The CDR3 has 11 amino acids. The CDR3 loop is CSVDRGRGAFF.

The chain carries TRBV6-5 and TRBJ2-5; TCRdb picks TRBD1, but there is no DNA to check that call. The germline gives CDR1 MNHEY, CDR2 SVGAGI. The CDR3 spans 15 residues. This chain's CDR3 is CASSGTGRTEETQYF.

The chain carries TRBV25-1 and TRBJ2-1; TCRdb designates TRBD1, a call that cannot be tested without DNA. The CDR3 spans 16 residues. Germline loops: CDR1 MGHDK, CDR2 SYGVNS. CDR3 sequence: CASSEFTGTTYNEQFF.

V gene TRBV29-1 combines with J gene TRBJ2-5; the TCRdb call, TRBD2, lacks DNA for checking. This CDR3 region has 11 residues. Looked up from germline, CDR1 is SQVTM and CDR2 is ANQGSEA. The CDR3: CSVDREGTQYF.

The chain joins TRBV4-3 to TRBJ2-1; TCRdb names TRBD2, which stays unverified in the absence of DNA. Looked up from germline, CDR1 is LGHNA and CDR2 is YSLEER. The CDR3 has 17 residues. CDR3 region: CASSPGVAGDIYNEQFF.

The chain carries TRBV27 and TRBJ1-2. The CDR3 covers 11 residues. Germline CDR1 is MNHEY and CDR2 is SMNVEV (reference sequence). This CDR3 is CASSVSYGYTF.

The chain is built from TRBV5-6 and TRBJ2-2; the D call from TCRdb, TRBD1, cannot be confirmed without DNA. The germline V gene encodes CDR1 SGHDT and CDR2 YYEEEE. The CDR3 is 17 amino acids. This CDR3 reads CASSLGQGVMGTGELFF.

The rearrangement uses TRBV6-5 and TRBJ2-1. The germline CDR1 and CDR2 sequences are MNHEY and SVGAGI. The CDR3 extends over 13 amino acids. CDR3 sequence reads: CASRPGVYNEQFF.

The chain joins TRBV29-1 to TRBJ2-1; the TCRdb call, TRBD2, lacks DNA for checking. Germline loops: CDR1 SQVTM, CDR2 ANQGSEA. The CDR3 contains 16 residues. This CDR3 reads CSAWPYVVREGDEQFF.

This rearrangement joins TRBV27 to TRBJ1-1; TCRdb proposes TRBD1, but this gene call is untestable without DNA. The CDR3 extends over 13 amino acids. The germline CDR1 and CDR2 sequences are MNHEY and SMNVEV (reference sequence). This chain's CDR3 is CASSLGGPTEAFF.

The chain recombines TRBV29-1 with TRBJ2-7; absent DNA, TCRdb's TRBD1 call cannot be checked. The CDR3 consists of 14 residues. Germline V gene lookup returns CDR1 SQVTM and CDR2 ANQGSEA. This CDR3 reads CSVGDRGETYEQYF.

This chain connects TRBV4-3 to TRBJ2-3; TCRdb's assignment of TRBD1 cannot be checked, as there is no DNA. Germline V gene lookup returns CDR1 LGHNA and CDR2 YSLEER. The CDR3 is made up of 15 amino acids. The CDR3 loop reads CASSQDGLPGQGKYF.

The chain couples TRBV7-8 to TRBJ2-7. Germline V gene sequence: CDR1 SGHVS, CDR2 FQNEAQ. The CDR3 runs 14 residues. This CDR3 reads CASSVTGGPYEQYF. Combining the CDR3 with reference TRBV7-8 and TRBJ2-7 gives the whole variable domain GAGVSQSPRYKVAKRGQDVALRCDPISGHVSLFWYQQALGQGPEFLTYFQNEAQLDKSGLPSDRFFAERPEGSVSTLKIQRTQQEDSAVYLCASSVTGGPYEQYFGPGTRLTVT.

The chain couples TRBV15 to TRBJ2-7; TCRdb names TRBD1, which stays unverified in the absence of DNA. The CDR3 spans 15 residues. CDR1 and CDR2 (germline): LNHNV, YYDKDF (reference sequence). This CDR3 is CATSIFTGLTYEQYF.

V usage is TRBV7-3 and J usage is TRBJ1-2. Germline lookup yields CDR1 SGHTA and CDR2 FQGTGA. The CDR3 spans 15 residues. The CDR3 loop reads CASSLTRPANYGYTF.

V gene TRBV5-6 combines with J gene TRBJ2-5; TCRdb returns TRBD1, unconfirmable since there is no DNA. CDR1 and CDR2 (germline): SGHDT, YYEEEE. The CDR3 is 15 amino acids. The chain's CDR3 is CASSLPGAYQETQYF. Full variable domain (remainder filled in from reference TRBV5-6 and TRBJ2-5): DAGVTQSPTHLIKTRGQQVTLRCSPKSGHDTVSWYQQALGQGPQFIFQYYEEEERQRGNFPDRFSGHQFPNYSSELNVNALLLGDSALYLCASSLPGAYQETQYFGPGTRLLVL.

The chain couples TRBV7-8 to TRBJ2-3; checking the TCRdb D call of TRBD2 is not possible without DNA. The CDR3 loop spans 17 amino acids. Germline CDR1 is SGHVS and CDR2 is FQNEAQ. This CDR3 reads CASSPRLAGAVGDTQYF.

The V call is TRBV28, the J call TRBJ2-1. The CDR3 has 14 amino acids. From germline, CDR1 is MDHEN and CDR2 SYDVKM. The CDR3 region is CASSNLVGGDEQFF.

The chain has TRBV12-3 or TRBV12-4 and TRBJ2-7; TCRdb calls TRBD2, which cannot be checked without DNA. The CDR3 consists of 15 residues. CDR3 region: CASSPPGGPIDEQYF.

This sequence joins TRBV7-2 and TRBJ1-1; TCRdb selects TRBD1, and the lack of DNA leaves this call unchecked. Germline loops: CDR1 SGHTA, CDR2 FQGNSA. CDR3 length equals 15 residues. The CDR3 protein is CASSLRQGIFAEAFF.

The chain is built from TRBV7-2 and TRBJ1-2. Germline loops: CDR1 SGHTA, CDR2 FQGNSA. This CDR3 spans 15 amino acids. CDR3 in amino acids: CASSLGLSANYGYTF.

V and J are TRBV6-6 and TRBJ1-1; as DNA is missing, the TRBD1 call by TCRdb cannot be tested. Germline V lookup: CDR1 MNHNY, CDR2 SVGAGI (reference sequence). The length of the CDR3 is 15 residues. The CDR3 protein is CASSAVPGANTEAFF.

The V gene is TRBV7-8, the J gene TRBJ2-5; checking the TCRdb D call of TRBD2 is not possible without DNA. The germline CDR1 and CDR2 sequences are SGHVS and FQNEAQ. The CDR3 loop spans 19 amino acids. CDR3 protein: CASSLLTPLAGGIQETQYF. The complete variable domain, with remaining parts taken from reference TRBV7-8 and TRBJ2-5, reads GAGVSQSPRYKVAKRGQDVALRCDPISGHVSLFWYQQALGQGPEFLTYFQNEAQLDKSGLPSDRFFAERPEGSVSTLKIQRTQQEDSAVYLCASSLLTPLAGGIQETQYFGPGTRLLVL.